The 21 T cell receptor beta chains below all came from one sample that was sequenced in a study of blood T cell repertoires in COVID-19. This table comes from immunoSEQ multiplex PCR, and its TCRdb copy is limited to in-frame clones, with some not included. The table records about 96,000 clones, 70% to 90% of them present only once. Input material: peripheral blood. The receptors shown here come from a human donor with COVID-19, enrolled during active disease. The donor label of this sample is uncertain.

The chain recombines TRBV4-2 with TRBJ2-5, with 7 bases that match TRBD1. Per germline, CDR1 LGHNA and CDR2 YNFKEQ. J was trimmed by 5 bases and V by 3 bases; bases with no gene match: 12. The length of the CDR3 is 16 residues. The CDR3 sequence is CASSHETGMRFETQYF. Written as DNA, the CDR3 is TGTGCCAGCAGCCATGAGACAGGGATGCGATTCGAGACCCAGTACTTC.

The DNA for the CDR3 is TGTGCCAGCAGTCCTAAGGACAGAGAAAAACTGTTTTTT. Amino acids: CASSPKDREKLFF. V and J are TRBV12-3 or TRBV12-4 and TRBJ1-4; D is perhaps TRBD1 (6 bases). CDR3 size: 13 residues. V lost 5 bases to trimming and J lost 8 bases, with 12 bases between them.

This chain joins TRBV7-8 and TRBJ2-7, with D perhaps matching TRBD1 (8 bases). Germline V gene sequence: CDR1 SGHVS, CDR2 FQNEAQ. Between the trimmed V and J ends, which lost 3 bases and 3 bases, there was a span of 15 bases. The CDR3 is 15 amino acids. CDR3 amino acids: CASSFTDREGYEQYF. DNA of the CDR3: TGTGCCAGCAGCTTCACGGACAGGGAGGGCTACGAGCAGTACTTC.

V usage is TRBV28 and J usage is TRBJ1-1; no definite D call. The CDR3 has 15 amino acids. The germline V gene encodes CDR1 MDHEN and CDR2 SYDVKM. V shed 5 bases and J shed 2 bases, with 15 bases lying between them. The CDR3 is CASSPEGFRNTEAFF. CDR3 nucleotides: TGTGCCAGCAGTCCCGAGGGATTTAGAAACACTGAAGCTTTCTTT. The full variable domain, rest sourced from reference TRBV28 and TRBJ1-1, is DVKVTQSSRYLVKRTGEKVFLECVQDMDHENMFWYRQDPGLGLRLIYFSYDVKMKEKGDIPEGYSVSREKKERFSLILESASTNQTSMYLCASSPEGFRNTEAFFGQGTRLTVV.

V is TRBV5-1 and J is TRBJ2-1, with a tentative D call TRBD2 (6 bases). CDR1 is SGHRS and CDR2 is YFSETQ in the germline V gene. Deletions cut 4 bases from V and 7 bases from J, with 12 bases between. This CDR3 spans 13 amino acids. Written as DNA, the CDR3 is TGCGCCAGCAGCGTACCGACTAGGAATGAGCAGTTCTTC. This encodes CASSVPTRNEQFF.

The chain uses TRBV3-1 (or the pseudogene TRBV3-2) and TRBJ2-2; possibly TRBD1 for D (5 bases). V gave up 2 bases and J gave up 0 bases, with 10 bases separating them. This CDR3 comprises 16 residues. Germline V lookup: CDR1 LGHDT, CDR2 YNNKEL (reference sequence). The CDR3 nucleotides read TGTGCCAGCAGCCAAACGACAGCTACGAACACCGGGGAGCTGTTTTTT. Translation: CASSQTTATNTGELFF.

Comment on this clone: The germline gene is not matched at one end of the junction; a read error may be the cause. The rearrangement joins TRBV2 to TRBJ1-2; possible D gene TRBD1, 5 bases. Germline CDR1 is SNHLY and CDR2 is FYNNEI. The CDR3 has 13 residues. CDR3: CASSVARDRVVAF. The CDR3 bases are TGTGCCAGCAGTGTGGCCAGGGATAGGGTAGTCGCCTTC. The full variable domain, with the rest looked up from reference TRBV2 and TRBJ1-2, is EPEVTQTPSHQVTQMGQEVILRCVPISNHLYFYWYRQILGQKVEFLVSFYNNEISEKSEIFDDQFSVERPDGSNFTLKIRSTKLEDSAMYFCASSVARDRVVAFGSGTRLTVV.

This chain connects TRBV2 to TRBJ1-6, with TRBD1 identical over 12 bases. Germline V lookup: CDR1 SNHLY, CDR2 FYNNEI. Trimming took 4 bases from V and 9 from J; bases not matched to a gene: 4. This CDR3 is 15 amino acids long. The CDR3 region has the DNA TGTGCCAGCAGTGCAGGGACAGGGGGCTCTTCACCCCTCCACTTT. Translating gives CASSAGTGGSSPLHF.

J is TRBJ1-1 and V is TRBV7-2; tentatively, D is TRBD1 (6 bases). The V end was cut by 1 base, the J end by 4 bases, with 10 bases between. The germline V gene encodes CDR1 SGHTA and CDR2 FQGNSA. CDR3 size: 14 residues. The CDR3 reads CASSLDTGTTEAFF. The CDR3 DNA is TGTGCCAGCAGCTTAGATACAGGGACCACTGAAGCTTTCTTT. The full variable domain, in which reference TRBV7-2 and TRBJ1-1 provide the parts outside the CDR3, is GAGVSQSPSNKVTEKGKDVELRCDPISGHTALYWYRQSLGQGLEFLIYFQGNSAPDKSGLPSDRFSAERTGGSVSTLTIQRTQQEDSAVYLCASSLDTGTTEAFFGQGTRLTVV.

CDR3 region: CASSLARGLAGVHEQFF. CDR3 nucleotides: TGTGCCAGCAGCTTAGCCAGGGGACTAGCGGGGGTTCATGAGCAGTTCTTC. This chain joins TRBV11-1 and TRBJ2-1; 14 bases are shared with TRBD2. CDR3 length: 17 amino acids. V dropped 0 bases and J dropped 8; count of bases not matched to a gene: 6. The V gene's germline CDR1 is SGHAT and CDR2 FQDESV (reference sequence).

This chain connects TRBV18 to TRBJ1-4; the D is unclear. Germline V CDR1 and CDR2: KGHSH, LQKENI. V lost 5 bases and J 12 bases, leaving 13 bases between the germline ends. This CDR3 is 12 amino acids long. CDR3 protein: CASSSTREELFF. CDR3 DNA sequence: TGTGCCAGCTCATCAACCCGTGAGGAACTGTTTTTT. Full variable domain (outside the CDR3, taken from reference TRBV18 and TRBJ1-4): NAGVMQNPRHLVRRRGQEARLRCSPMKGHSHVYWYRQLPEEGLKFMVYLQKENIIDESGMPKERFSAEFPKEGPSILRIQQVVRGDSAAYFCASSSTREELFFGSGTQLSVL.

The chain uses TRBV3-1 (or the pseudogene TRBV3-2) and TRBJ2-1; 9 bases match TRBD1. Unmatched junction bases numbered 6, after V lost 6 bases and J lost 9 bases. The CDR3 runs 13 residues. Germline V lookup: CDR1 LGHDT, CDR2 YNNKEL (reference sequence). The CDR3 region has the DNA TGTGCCAGCAGTGACAGGGGGTCTAGTGAGCAGTTCTTC. Residues: CASSDRGSSEQFF.

This chain joins TRBV3-1 (or the pseudogene TRBV3-2) and TRBJ2-1, with a tentative D call TRBD2 (5 bases). The CDR3 spans 12 residues. Trimming removed 2 bases at V and 10 bases at J, with 9 bases between. The V gene's germline CDR1 is LGHDT and CDR2 YNNKEL (reference sequence). This CDR3 reads CASSQLALEQFF. The CDR3 nucleotides read TGTGCCAGCAGCCAACTAGCCCTAGAGCAGTTCTTC.

The chain has TRBV24-1 and TRBJ1-5; no reliable D call. Trimming removed 0 bases from V and 1 base from J, with 3 bases in between. The CDR3 is 14 residues long. Germline V lookup: CDR1 KGHDR, CDR2 SFDVKD. The CDR3 protein is CATSDLESNQPQHF. The CDR3 DNA follows: TGTGCCACCAGTGATTTGGAGAGCAATCAGCCCCAGCATTTT.

This rearrangement joins TRBV19 to TRBJ1-5, with D perhaps TRBD1 (6 bases). Germline V gene sequence: CDR1 LNHDA, CDR2 SQIVND (reference sequence). V lost 5 bases, J lost 0 bases, and 23 bases lay in between. The CDR3 has 19 residues. CDR3 in amino acids: CASSATTGIDSYSNQPQHF. In DNA form, the CDR3 reads TGTGCCAGTAGTGCCACAACAGGGATTGATTCTTATAGCAATCAGCCCCAGCATTTT.

This clone showed up just a few times. The chain couples TRBV2 to TRBJ2-2, with D maybe TRBD1 (6 bases). Germline lookup yields CDR1 SNHLY and CDR2 FYNNEI. This CDR3 comprises 15 residues. Trimming cost V 10 bases and J 0 bases, with 15 bases left between them. CDR3 nucleotides: TGTGCCACTTCGGACAGCTCCGCGAACACCGGGGAGCTGTTTTTT. Translated, it gives CATSDSSANTGELFF.

The V call is TRBV6-1, the J call TRBJ2-3; D gene uncertain. This CDR3 comprises 13 residues. The V end lost 3 bases, the J end lost 2 bases, and 6 bases lay between the germline ends. Germline CDR1 reads MNHNS; CDR2 reads SASEGT. The CDR3 DNA reads as TGTGCCAGCAGTGACAGGTACACAGATACGCAGTATTTT. It translates to CASSDRYTDTQYF.

This chain uses TRBV23-1 with TRBJ2-3, with 8 bases that match TRBD1. TRBV23-1 is labeled an ORF, and its function is uncertain. Trimming removed 3 bases from V and 4 bases from J; junction bases left unmatched: 6. CDR3 length equals 15 residues. This chain's CDR3 is CASSHSDRDPDTQYF. For the CDR3, the DNA is TGCGCCAGCAGTCACTCGGACAGGGACCCAGATACGCAGTATTTT.

The chain is built from TRBV5-6 and TRBJ2-1; TRBD2 aligns across 10 bases. The CDR3 sequence is 14 residues long. Germline V lookup: CDR1 SGHDT, CDR2 YYEEEE. Trimming cost V 3 bases and J 10 bases; bases outside gene matches: 7. CDR3 amino acids: CASSSPGLAYEQFF. The CDR3 DNA is TGTGCCAGCAGCTCGCCGGGACTAGCGTACGAGCAGTTCTTC.

The J gene is TRBJ1-1, the V gene TRBV19, with 8 nucleotides matching TRBD1. The CDR3 consists of 15 residues. Germline lookup yields CDR1 LNHDA and CDR2 SQIVND (reference sequence). V was pared by 0 bases and J by 13 bases, with 13 bases of the junction left unmatched. The CDR3 loop is CASSIERWDRPEGFF. DNA of the CDR3: TGTGCCAGTAGTATAGAGCGGTGGGACAGGCCGGAGGGTTTCTTT. Complete variable domain (other parts from reference TRBV19 and TRBJ1-1): DGGITQSPKYLFRKEGQNVTLSCEQNLNHDAMYWYRQDPGQGLRLIYYSQIVNDFQKGDIAEGYSVSREKKESFPLTVTSAQKNPTAFYLCASSIERWDRPEGFFGQGTRLTVV.

The chain has TRBV5-5 and TRBJ1-1, with unresolved D. The CDR3 runs 12 residues. V was pared by 2 bases and J by 10 bases, with 12 bases between. The germline CDR1 and CDR2 sequences are SGHKS and YYEKEE (reference sequence). The CDR3 reads CASSLRAEGAFF. In DNA form, the CDR3 reads TGTGCCAGCAGCTTAAGGGCGGAGGGAGCTTTCTTT.